This entry lists 22 T cell receptor beta chains sequenced from one sample in a study of blood T cell repertoires in COVID-19. Repertoires were generated with immunoSEQ multiplex PCR, while TCRdb's copy carries only in-frame clones and drops some. The sample carries 310,000 or so clones, under 90% recorded once. Sequencing used PBMCs or T cells enriched from blood (not recorded which). The source is a young woman who had recovered from COVID-19.

This chain joins TRBV30 and TRBJ2-1; TRBD2 is a possible D gene (6 bases). V lost 2 bases to trimming and J lost 7 bases, with 15 bases between them. The CDR3 has 14 amino acids. Germline CDR1 reads GTSNPN; CDR2 reads SVGIG (reference sequence). The CDR3 reads CAWSWLNGGNEQFF. CDR3 nucleotide sequence: TGTGCCTGGAGTTGGCTAAATGGAGGGAATGAGCAGTTCTTC.

A word on this clone: Other DNA sequences in the same sample also yield this CDR3. The rearrangement uses TRBV19 and TRBJ1-1; D unresolved. CDR1 is LNHDA, CDR2 SQIVND, per germline (reference sequence). Trimming removed 1 base from V and 0 bases from J, with 6 bases in between. This CDR3 comprises 14 residues. This chain's CDR3 is CASSIGQMNTEAFF. The CDR3 nucleotides read TGTGCCAGTAGTATAGGGCAAATGAACACTGAAGCTTTCTTT.

This chain uses TRBV5-1 with TRBJ2-7; 8 positions match TRBD1. CDR1 and CDR2 from the germline V gene are SGHRS and YFSETQ. The junction had 9 bases not matched to a gene; V was cut back by 0 bases and J by 4 bases. The CDR3 covers 16 residues. The CDR3 bases are TGCGCCAGCAGCTTGGTGGCGGGACAGGAACCTTACGAGCAGTACTTC. Amino acid sequence: CASSLVAGQEPYEQYF.

The chain has TRBV18 and TRBJ2-3, with 9 bases lining up with TRBD1. CDR1 and CDR2 (germline): KGHSH, LQKENI. The V gene end was trimmed by 2 bases and the J gene end by 4 bases; junction bases not matched to a gene: 7. CDR3 length equals 16 residues. The CDR3 DNA sequence: TGTGCCAGCTCACCATCCGGGACAGGGAGGTCAGATACGCAGTATTTT. This codes for CASSPSGTGRSDTQYF.

V gene TRBV27 combines with J gene TRBJ1-2; TRBD1 aligns across 8 bases. V trimming: 2 bases; J trimming: 6 bases; junction bases outside the gene matches: 8. The CDR3 totals 15 residues. In germline, CDR1 is MNHEY, CDR2 SMNVEV (reference sequence). CDR3 residues: CASSLVTGGKHGYTF. The CDR3 region has the DNA TGTGCCAGCAGTTTAGTAACAGGGGGGAAGCATGGCTACACCTTC.

The chain has TRBV6-6 and TRBJ2-3, with TRBD1 identical over 7 bases. Germline V gene lookup returns CDR1 MNHNY and CDR2 SVGAGI (reference sequence). V lost 6 bases to trimming and J lost 4 bases; unmatched junction nucleotides: 13. The CDR3 contains 16 residues. The CDR3 DNA reads TGTGCCAGCAGCTCGTCCCGAGGACAGGATTCAGATACGCAGTATTTT. Translation: CASSSSRGQDSDTQYF.

A note on this clone: The same CDR3 also results from other DNA sequences found in this sample. This chain uses TRBV10-3 with TRBJ1-5; no definite D call. Germline CDR1 ENHRY, CDR2 SYGVKD. With 3 bases removed from V and 4 bases from J, the gap between germline ends came to 10 bases. The CDR3 covers 14 residues. CDR3 amino acids: CAISDSGVNQPQHF. In nucleotides, the CDR3 is TGTGCCATCAGTGATTCCGGGGTAAATCAGCCCCAGCATTTT.

CDR3 protein: CASRGQTNTGELFF. CDR3 coding DNA: TGTGCCAGCAGGGGACAGACGAACACCGGGGAGCTGTTTTTT. J is TRBJ2-2 and V is TRBV6-6, with 7 bases lining up with TRBD1. Germline V gene lookup returns CDR1 MNHNY and CDR2 SVGAGI (reference sequence). V lost 6 bases and J lost 0; bases outside the gene matches: 1. The CDR3 runs to 14 residues.

The rearrangement links TRBV7-6 to TRBJ2-7; unclear D gene. The V end lost 1 base, the J end lost 5 bases, and 12 bases lay between the germline ends. Looked up from germline, CDR1 is SGHVS and CDR2 is FNYEAQ. The CDR3 is 14 residues long. The DNA for the CDR3 is TGTGCCAGCAGCTTAGGAGGCCGAGTCCACGAGCAGTACTTC. It translates to CASSLGGRVHEQYF.

The rearrangement links TRBV21-1 to TRBJ1-1; the DNA was not used to check the table's D call, TRBD1. TRBV21-1 is marked as a pseudogene. The CDR3 sequence is 15 residues long. The CDR3 DNA is TGTGCCAGCCGCTCTGATCCGGACACAAACACTGAAGCTTTCTTT. The encoded protein is CASRSDPDTNTEAFF.

The chain employs TRBV6-5 and TRBJ1-5; 8 positions match TRBD1. The germline V gene encodes CDR1 MNHEY and CDR2 SVGAGI. The CDR3 sequence is 15 residues long. Losses at the gene ends were 6 bases for V and 3 bases for J; bases not matched to a gene: 7. CDR3 amino acids: CASSSDRGNNQPQHF. CDR3 sequence (DNA): TGTGCCAGCAGCTCCGACAGGGGCAACAATCAGCCCCAGCATTTT.

This clone is a singleton in its sample. The chain combines TRBV18 with TRBJ1-1, with 10 bases fitting TRBD1. Germline V gene lookup returns CDR1 KGHSH and CDR2 LQKENI. The CDR3 length is 13 residues. The V and J ends lost 5 bases and 11 bases, in that order; junction bases with no gene match: 8. The CDR3 protein is CASSFGQGVDAFF. CDR3 in DNA: TGTGCCAGCTCATTCGGACAGGGGGTTGACGCTTTCTTT.

The V call is TRBV3-1 (or the pseudogene TRBV3-2), the J call TRBJ1-3, with D hard to call. V was pared by 1 base and J by 0 bases, with 7 bases between. The CDR3 is made up of 15 amino acids. CDR1 LGHDT and CDR2 YNNKEL come from the germline V gene (reference sequence). The CDR3 nucleotides are TGTGCCAGCAGCCAAGGCAGGCGCTCTGGAAACACCATATATTTT. Translating it yields CASSQGRRSGNTIYF.

The rearrangement uses TRBV7-8 and TRBJ1-1; maybe TRBD1 (6 bases). The V and J ends lost 4 bases and 0 bases respectively, with 18 bases between them. Germline loops: CDR1 SGHVS, CDR2 FQNEAQ. This CDR3 contains 17 residues. CDR3 DNA: TGTGCCAGCAGCTCTAGGGTCACAGGGTCACTGAACACTGAAGCTTTCTTT. Amino acids: CASSSRVTGSLNTEAFF.

The genes are TRBV4-1 and TRBJ2-7; TRBD2 agrees at 7 bases. Germline trimming cut 1 base from V and 6 bases from J; bases unmatched to any gene: 12. This CDR3 contains 16 residues. In germline, CDR1 is MGHRA, CDR2 YSYEKL. CDR3: CASSQVVAGEPGEQYF. As DNA, the CDR3 is TGCGCCAGCAGCCAAGTGGTGGCGGGGGAGCCGGGCGAGCAGTACTTC.

The chain carries TRBV27 and TRBJ2-5, with 13 bases aligning to TRBD2. Germline V gene sequence: CDR1 MNHEY, CDR2 SMNVEV (reference sequence). Trimming removed 5 bases from V and 3 bases from J; junction bases left unmatched: 6. The CDR3 runs to 16 residues. CDR3 in amino acids: CASSITGTSGEETQYF. The CDR3 DNA sequence: TGTGCCAGCAGTATAACCGGGACTAGCGGGGAAGAGACCCAGTACTTC.

This clone was observed a handful of times. The V gene is TRBV18, the J gene TRBJ2-2; TRBD2 agrees at 7 bases. There are 17 residues in the CDR3. With 1 base clipped from V and 5 bases from J, the junction kept 10 bases outside the gene matches. Germline CDR1 KGHSH, CDR2 LQKENI. CDR3 sequence: CASSPLLTGGGTGELFF. DNA of the CDR3: TGTGCCAGCTCACCACTATTGACGGGAGGAGGAACCGGGGAGCTGTTTTTT.

This clone showed up just a few times. The V gene is TRBV5-4, the J gene TRBJ1-1; D not certain. V gave up 4 bases and J gave up 0 bases, with 13 bases separating them. CDR1 is SGHNT and CDR2 is YYREEE in the germline V gene (reference sequence). The length of the CDR3 is 15 residues. CDR3 nucleotides: TGTGCCAGCAGCCCAGGTGTACGACTGAACACTGAAGCTTTCTTT. Translating it yields CASSPGVRLNTEAFF. The variable domain in full, completed from reference TRBV5-4 and TRBJ1-1, reads ETGVTQSPTHLIKTRGQQVTLRCSSQSGHNTVSWYQQALGQGPQFIFQYYREEENGRGNFPPRFSGLQFPNYSSELNVNALELDDSALYLCASSPGVRLNTEAFFGQGTRLTVV.

This chain uses TRBV10-3 with TRBJ1-2; 10 bases are shared with TRBD1. Germline values: CDR1 ENHRY, CDR2 SYGVKD. With V trimmed by 10 bases and J by 1 base, 3 bases remained unmatched. The CDR3 totals 13 residues. This CDR3 is CATGQGDNYGYTF. Written as DNA, the CDR3 is TGTGCCACTGGACAGGGGGATAACTATGGCTACACCTTC.

This chain joins TRBV27 and TRBJ2-1; 12 bases match TRBD2. V gave up 2 bases and J gave up 7 bases; unmatched junction bases: 6. The CDR3 is 16 residues long. Germline lookup yields CDR1 MNHEY and CDR2 SMNVEV (reference sequence). CDR3 protein: CASSLRLAGGDNEQFF. DNA of the CDR3: TGTGCCAGCAGTTTAAGGCTAGCGGGAGGGGATAATGAGCAGTTCTTC.

The V call is TRBV10-3, the J call TRBJ2-1; D perhaps matches TRBD1 (6 bases). Germline CDR1 is ENHRY and CDR2 is SYGVKD. Trimming took off 8 bases at V and 0 bases at J, with 20 bases between the two ends. The CDR3 totals 17 residues. This chain's CDR3 is CAIDNAGVLRSYNEQFF. The CDR3 DNA follows: TGTGCCATCGATAATGCAGGGGTATTGCGCTCCTACAATGAGCAGTTCTTC.

This chain joins TRBV7-2 and TRBJ1-1; a possible D gene is TRBD1 (5 bases). The CDR3 sequence is 15 residues long. Germline CDR1 and CDR2: SGHTA and FQGNSA. V was trimmed by 3 bases and J by 1 base, leaving 12 bases between them. The CDR3 reads CASSFVGLGNTEAFF. The CDR3, as DNA: TGTGCCAGCAGCTTCGTGGGGCTAGGGAACACTGAAGCTTTCTTT.